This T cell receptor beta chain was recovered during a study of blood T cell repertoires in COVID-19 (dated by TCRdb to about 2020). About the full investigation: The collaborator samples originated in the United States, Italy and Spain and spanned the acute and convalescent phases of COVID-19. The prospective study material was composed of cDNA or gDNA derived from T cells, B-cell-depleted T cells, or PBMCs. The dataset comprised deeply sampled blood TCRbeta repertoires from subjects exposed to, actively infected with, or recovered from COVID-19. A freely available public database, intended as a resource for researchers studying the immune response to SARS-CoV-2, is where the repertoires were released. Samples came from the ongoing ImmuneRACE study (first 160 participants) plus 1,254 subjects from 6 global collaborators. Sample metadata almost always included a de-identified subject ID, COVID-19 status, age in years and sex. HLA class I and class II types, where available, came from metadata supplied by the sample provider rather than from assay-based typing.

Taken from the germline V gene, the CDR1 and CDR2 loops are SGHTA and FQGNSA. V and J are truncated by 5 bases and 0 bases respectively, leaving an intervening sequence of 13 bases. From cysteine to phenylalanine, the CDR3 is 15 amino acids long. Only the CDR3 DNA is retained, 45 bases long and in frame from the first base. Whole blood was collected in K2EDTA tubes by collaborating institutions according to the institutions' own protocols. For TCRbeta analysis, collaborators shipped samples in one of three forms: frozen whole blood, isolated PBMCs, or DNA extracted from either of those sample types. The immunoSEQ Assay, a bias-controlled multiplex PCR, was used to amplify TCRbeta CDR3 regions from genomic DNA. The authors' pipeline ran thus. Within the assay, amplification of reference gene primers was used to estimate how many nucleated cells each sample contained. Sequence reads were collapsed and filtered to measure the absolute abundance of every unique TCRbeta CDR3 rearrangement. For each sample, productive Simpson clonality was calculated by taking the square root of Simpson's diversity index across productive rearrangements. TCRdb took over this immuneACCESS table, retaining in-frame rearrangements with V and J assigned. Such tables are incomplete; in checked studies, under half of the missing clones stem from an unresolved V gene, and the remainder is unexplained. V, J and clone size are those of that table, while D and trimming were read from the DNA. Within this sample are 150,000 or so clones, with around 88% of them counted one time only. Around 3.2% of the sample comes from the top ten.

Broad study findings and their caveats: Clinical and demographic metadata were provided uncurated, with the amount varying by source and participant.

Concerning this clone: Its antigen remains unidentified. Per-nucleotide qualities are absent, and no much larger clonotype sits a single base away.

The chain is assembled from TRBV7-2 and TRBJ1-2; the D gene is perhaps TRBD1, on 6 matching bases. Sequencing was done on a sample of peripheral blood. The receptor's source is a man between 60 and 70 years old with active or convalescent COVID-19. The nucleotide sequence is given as TGTGCCAGCAGCCCAGGACAGACAGCTAACTATGGCTACACCTTC. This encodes CASSPGQTANYGYTF. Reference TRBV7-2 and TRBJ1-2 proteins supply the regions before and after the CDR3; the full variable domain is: GAGVSQSPSNKVTEKGKDVELRCDPISGHTALYWYRQSLGQGLEFLIYFQGNSAPDKSGLPSDRFSAERTGGSVSTLTIQRTQQEDSAVYLCASSPGQTANYGYTFGSGTRLTVV.